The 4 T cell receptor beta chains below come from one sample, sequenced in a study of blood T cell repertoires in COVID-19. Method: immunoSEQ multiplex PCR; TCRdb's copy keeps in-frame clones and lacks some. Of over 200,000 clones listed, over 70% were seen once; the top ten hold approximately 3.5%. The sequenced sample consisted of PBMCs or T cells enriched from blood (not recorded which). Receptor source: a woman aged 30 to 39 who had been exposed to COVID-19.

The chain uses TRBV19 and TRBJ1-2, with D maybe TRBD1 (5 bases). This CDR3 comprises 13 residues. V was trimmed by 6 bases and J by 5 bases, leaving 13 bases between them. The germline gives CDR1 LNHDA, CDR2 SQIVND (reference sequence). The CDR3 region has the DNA TGTGCCAGTAGGGAGCCGGGGGGTTATGGCTACACCTTC. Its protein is CASREPGGYGYTF.

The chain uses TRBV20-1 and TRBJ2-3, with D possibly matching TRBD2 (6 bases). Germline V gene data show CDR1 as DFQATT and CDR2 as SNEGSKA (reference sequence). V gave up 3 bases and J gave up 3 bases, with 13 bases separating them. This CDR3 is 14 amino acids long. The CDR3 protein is CSASRGGDTDTQYF. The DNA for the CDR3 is TGCAGTGCTAGTAGGGGCGGGGATACAGATACGCAGTATTTT.

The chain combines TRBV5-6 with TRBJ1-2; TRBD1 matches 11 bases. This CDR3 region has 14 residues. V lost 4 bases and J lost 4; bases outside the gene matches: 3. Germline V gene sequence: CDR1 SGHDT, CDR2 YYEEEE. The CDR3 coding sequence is TGTGCCAGCAGCCGGGACAGGGGGTTCTATGGCTACACCTTC. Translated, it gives CASSRDRGFYGYTF.

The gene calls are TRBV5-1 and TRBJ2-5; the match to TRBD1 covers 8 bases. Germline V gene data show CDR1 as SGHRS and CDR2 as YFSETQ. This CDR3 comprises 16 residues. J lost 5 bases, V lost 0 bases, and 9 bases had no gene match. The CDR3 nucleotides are TGCGCCAGCAGCTTGGCCCCACAGGGGGTCGCGGAGACCCAGTACTTC. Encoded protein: CASSLAPQGVAETQYF.